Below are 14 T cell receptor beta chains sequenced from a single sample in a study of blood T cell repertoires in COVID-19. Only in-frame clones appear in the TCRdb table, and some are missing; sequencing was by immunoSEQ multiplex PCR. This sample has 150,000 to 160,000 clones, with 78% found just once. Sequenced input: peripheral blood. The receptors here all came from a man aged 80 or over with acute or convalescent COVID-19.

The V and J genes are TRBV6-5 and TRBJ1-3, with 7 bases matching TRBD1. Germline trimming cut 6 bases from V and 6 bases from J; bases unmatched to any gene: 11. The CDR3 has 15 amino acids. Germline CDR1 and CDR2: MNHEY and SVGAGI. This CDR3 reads CASRPPTGMENTIYF. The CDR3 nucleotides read TGTGCCAGCAGACCCCCGACAGGGATGGAAAACACCATATATTTT.

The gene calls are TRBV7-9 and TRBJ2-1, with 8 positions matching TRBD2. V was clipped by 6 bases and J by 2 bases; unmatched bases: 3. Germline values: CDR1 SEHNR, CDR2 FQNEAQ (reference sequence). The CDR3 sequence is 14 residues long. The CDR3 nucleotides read TGTGCCAGCAGAAGCGGGGGACCCTACAATGAGCAGTTCTTC. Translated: CASRSGGPYNEQFF.

Written as DNA, the CDR3 is TGTGCCAGTAGTCTCTCGGGAACGAACACTGAAGCTTTCTTT. It yields the protein CASSLSGTNTEAFF. V and J are TRBV19 and TRBJ1-1; D is unclear. V dropped 5 bases and J dropped 1 base, with 11 bases sitting between them. This CDR3 has 14 amino acids. Germline loops: CDR1 LNHDA, CDR2 SQIVND (reference sequence).

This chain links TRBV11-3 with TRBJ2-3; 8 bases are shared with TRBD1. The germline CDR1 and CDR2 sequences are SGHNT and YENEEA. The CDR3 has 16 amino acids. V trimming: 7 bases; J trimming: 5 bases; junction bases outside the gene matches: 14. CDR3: CASTEWGQGALDTQYF. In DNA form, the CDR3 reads TGTGCCAGCACCGAGTGGGGCCAGGGGGCATTAGATACGCAGTATTTT.

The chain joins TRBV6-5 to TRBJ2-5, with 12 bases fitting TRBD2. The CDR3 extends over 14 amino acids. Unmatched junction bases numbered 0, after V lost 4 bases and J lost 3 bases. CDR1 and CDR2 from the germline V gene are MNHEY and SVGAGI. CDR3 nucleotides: TGTGCCAGCAGTTGGACTAGCGGGAAAGAGACCCAGTACTTC. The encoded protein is CASSWTSGKETQYF.

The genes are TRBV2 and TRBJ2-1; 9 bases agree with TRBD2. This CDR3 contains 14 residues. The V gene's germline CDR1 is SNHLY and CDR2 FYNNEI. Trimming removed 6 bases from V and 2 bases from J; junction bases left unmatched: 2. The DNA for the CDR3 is TGTGCCAGCAGGGAGCGGGGGGCCTACAATGAGCAGTTCTTC. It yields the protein CASRERGAYNEQFF.

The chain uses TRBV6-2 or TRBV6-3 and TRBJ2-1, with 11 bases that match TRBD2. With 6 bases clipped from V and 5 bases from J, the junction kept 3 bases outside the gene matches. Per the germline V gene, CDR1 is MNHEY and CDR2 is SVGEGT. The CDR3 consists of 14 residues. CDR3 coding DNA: TGTGCCAGCAGCTTAGCGGGGGGGAACAATGAGCAGTTCTTC. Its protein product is CASSLAGGNNEQFF.

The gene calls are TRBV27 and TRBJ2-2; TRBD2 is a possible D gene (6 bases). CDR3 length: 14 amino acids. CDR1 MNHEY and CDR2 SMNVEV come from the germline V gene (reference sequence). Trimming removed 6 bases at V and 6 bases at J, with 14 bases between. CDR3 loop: CASRPIAEPGELFF. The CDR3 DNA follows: TGTGCCAGCAGGCCAATAGCGGAACCCGGGGAGCTGTTTTTT.

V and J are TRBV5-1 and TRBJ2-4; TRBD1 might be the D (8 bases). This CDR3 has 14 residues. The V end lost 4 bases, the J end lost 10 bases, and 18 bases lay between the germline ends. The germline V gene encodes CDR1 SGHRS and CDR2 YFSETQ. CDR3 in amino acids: CASSAGQGGGIQYF. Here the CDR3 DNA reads TGCGCCAGCAGCGCCGGACAGGGAGGGGGAATTCAGTACTTC. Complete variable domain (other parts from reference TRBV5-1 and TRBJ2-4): KAGVTQTPRYLIKTRGQQVTLSCSPISGHRSVSWYQQTPGQGLQFLFEYFSETQRNKGNFPGRFSGRQFSNSRSEMNVSTLELGDSALYLCASSAGQGGGIQYFGAGTRLSVL.

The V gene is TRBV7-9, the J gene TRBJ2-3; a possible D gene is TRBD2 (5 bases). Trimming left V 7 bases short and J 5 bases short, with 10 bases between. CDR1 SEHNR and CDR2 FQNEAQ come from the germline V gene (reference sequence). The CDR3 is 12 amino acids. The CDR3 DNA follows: TGTGCCAGCACCGCGGGTGGAGATACGCAGTATTTT. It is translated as CASTAGGDTQYF.

CDR3 amino acids: CASSAGPRRAFF. CDR3 bases: TGTGCCAGCAGTGCGGGACCCCGGAGGGCTTTCTTT. The chain has TRBV12-3 or TRBV12-4 and TRBJ1-1, with D maybe TRBD1 (5 bases). With 5 bases removed from V and 11 bases from J, the gap between germline ends came to 15 bases. There are 12 residues in the CDR3.

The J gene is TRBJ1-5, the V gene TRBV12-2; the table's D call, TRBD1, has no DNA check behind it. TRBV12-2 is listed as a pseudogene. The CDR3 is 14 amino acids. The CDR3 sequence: CASRFGTFNQPQHF. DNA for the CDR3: TGTGCAAGTCGCTTCGGGACATTCAATCAGCCCCAGCATTTT.

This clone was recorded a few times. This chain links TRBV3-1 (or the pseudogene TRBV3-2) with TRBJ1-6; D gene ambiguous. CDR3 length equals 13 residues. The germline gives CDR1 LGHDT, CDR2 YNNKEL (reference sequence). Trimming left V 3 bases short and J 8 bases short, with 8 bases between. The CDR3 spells CASSQGTDSPLHF. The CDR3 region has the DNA TGTGCCAGCAGCCAGGGCACGGATTCACCCCTCCACTTT.

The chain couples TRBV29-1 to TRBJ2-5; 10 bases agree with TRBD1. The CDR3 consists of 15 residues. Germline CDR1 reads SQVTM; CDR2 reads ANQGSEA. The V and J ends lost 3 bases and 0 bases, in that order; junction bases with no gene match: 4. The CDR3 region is CSVEGQGSYQETQYF. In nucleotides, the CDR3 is TGCAGCGTTGAGGGACAGGGGTCGTACCAAGAGACCCAGTACTTC.